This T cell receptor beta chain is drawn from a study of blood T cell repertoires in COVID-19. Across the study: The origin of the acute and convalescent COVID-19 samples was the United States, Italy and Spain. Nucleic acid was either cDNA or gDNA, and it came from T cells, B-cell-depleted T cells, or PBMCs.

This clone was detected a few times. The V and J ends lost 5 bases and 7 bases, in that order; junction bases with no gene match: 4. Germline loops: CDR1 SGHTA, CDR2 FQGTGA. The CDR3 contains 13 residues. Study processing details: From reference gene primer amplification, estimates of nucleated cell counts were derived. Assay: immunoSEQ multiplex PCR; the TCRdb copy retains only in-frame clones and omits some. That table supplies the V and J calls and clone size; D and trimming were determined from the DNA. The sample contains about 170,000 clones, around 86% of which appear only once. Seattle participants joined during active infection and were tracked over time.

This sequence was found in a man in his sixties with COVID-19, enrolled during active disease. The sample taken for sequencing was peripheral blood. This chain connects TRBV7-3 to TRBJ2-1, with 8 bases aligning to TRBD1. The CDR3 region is CASSVDRVNEQFF. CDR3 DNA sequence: TGTGCCAGCAGCGTGGACAGGGTTAATGAGCAGTTCTTC.